This is a list of T cell receptor beta chains from one sample in a study of blood T cell repertoires in COVID-19. Assay used: immunoSEQ multiplex PCR; TCRdb lists only in-frame clones, some missing. The sample shows 250,000 to 350,000 clones, approximately 85% of them seen only once. Material: PBMCs or T cells enriched from blood (not recorded which). These receptors originate from a woman in her twenties or thirties who had recovered from COVID-19. Both conserved end residues are trimmed from each CDR3.

V: TRBV14
J: TRBJ1-4
CDR3: ASSRRTVNEKLF

V: TRBV5-1
J: TRBJ2-7
CDR3: ASSWTSGEYEQY

V: TRBV2
J: TRBJ1-2
CDR3: ASSRTGVEGYT

V: TRBV28
J: TRBJ2-1
CDR3: ASSLKWGVNEQF

V: TRBV2
J: TRBJ1-4
CDR3: ASSITENFNEKLF

V: TRBV10-1
J: TRBJ2-1
CDR3: ASSETSGRDEQF

V: TRBV28
J: TRBJ1-3
CDR3: ASSLPDRPSSGNTIY

V: TRBV5-1
J: TRBJ1-2
CDR3: ASSLYGRRMAGYT

V: TRBV27
J: TRBJ2-4
CDR3: ASSRSETRGKNIQY

V: TRBV11-2
J: TRBJ2-7
CDR3: ASSSWTSGRLHYEQY

V: TRBV6-5
J: TRBJ1-4
CDR3: ASSYSGSSGEKLF

V: TRBV6-5
J: TRBJ1-1
CDR3: ASSNGVTEAF

V: TRBV19
J: TRBJ1-5
CDR3: ASSIAGVGNQPQH

V: TRBV29-1
J: TRBJ2-2
CDR3: SVEGATSGELF

V: TRBV4-2
J: TRBJ2-7
CDR3: ASSHQSGGTYEQY

V: TRBV30
J: TRBJ1-6
CDR3: AWSAPTAQGGYNSPLH

V: TRBV7-3
J: TRBJ2-1
CDR3: ASSPSGRTYNEQF

V: TRBV29-1
J: TRBJ2-7
CDR3: SVRDRTSYEQY

V: TRBV7-3
J: TRBJ2-1
CDR3: ASSPYEGEQF

V: TRBV6-4
J: TRBJ1-1
CDR3: ASRQGPEAF

V: TRBV30
J: TRBJ1-4
CDR3: AWRPMGGSDNEKLF

V: TRBV7-9
J: TRBJ2-2
CDR3: ASSLGGGANTGELF

V: TRBV27
J: TRBJ2-7
CDR3: ASSYGTGSYEQY

V: TRBV6-5
J: TRBJ1-2
CDR3: ASSSGDGYT

V: TRBV10-3
J: TRBJ1-2
CDR3: AIMTFETNYGYT

V: TRBV24-1
J: TRBJ1-2
CDR3: ATSDRANYGYT

V: TRBV28
J: TRBJ1-5
CDR3: ASWGWDILKPSNQPQH

V: TRBV19
J: TRBJ1-2
CDR3: ASSIDIGAGYGYT

V: TRBV2
J: TRBJ1-2
CDR3: ASRWTKADGYT

V: TRBV6-5
J: TRBJ1-1
CDR3: ASSSPMARGATEAF

V: TRBV24-1
J: TRBJ1-2
CDR3: ATRDSGEDGYT

V: TRBV6-1
J: TRBJ1-5
CDR3: ASSDRGYQPQH

V: TRBV28
J: TRBJ2-2
CDR3: ASSQRPEPGELF

V: TRBV10-1
J: TRBJ2-1
CDR3: ASSDPQGREGPRDEQF

V: TRBV19
J: TRBJ2-1
CDR3: ASSILSGGPYNEQF

V: TRBV27
J: TRBJ1-3
CDR3: ASSSYKTAGNTIY

V: TRBV18
J: TRBJ1-1
CDR3: ASSPASTNTEAF

V: TRBV4-2
J: TRBJ2-3
CDR3: ASSLLGTSVDTDTQY

V: TRBV28
J: TRBJ2-7
CDR3: ASSGPLISSRAEQY

V: TRBV7-2
J: TRBJ2-3
CDR3: ASSFLAGGTTDTQY

V: TRBV28
J: TRBJ1-5
CDR3: ASSPGDRVNQPQH

V: TRBV24-1
J: TRBJ2-7
CDR3: ATSDWTGDEQY

V: TRBV18
J: TRBJ2-1
CDR3: ASSLSQGRTFSYNEQF

V: TRBV7-9
J: TRBJ1-5
CDR3: ASSLDRQGWSNQPQH

V: TRBV9
J: TRBJ2-3
CDR3: ASSVHRVEGDTQY

V: TRBV12-3/TRBV12-4
J: TRBJ1-2
CDR3: ASSYEVHGYT

V: TRBV6-1
J: TRBJ1-5
CDR3: ASSELDRRNQPQH

V: TRBV20-1
J: TRBJ2-7
CDR3: SASKRGATYEQY